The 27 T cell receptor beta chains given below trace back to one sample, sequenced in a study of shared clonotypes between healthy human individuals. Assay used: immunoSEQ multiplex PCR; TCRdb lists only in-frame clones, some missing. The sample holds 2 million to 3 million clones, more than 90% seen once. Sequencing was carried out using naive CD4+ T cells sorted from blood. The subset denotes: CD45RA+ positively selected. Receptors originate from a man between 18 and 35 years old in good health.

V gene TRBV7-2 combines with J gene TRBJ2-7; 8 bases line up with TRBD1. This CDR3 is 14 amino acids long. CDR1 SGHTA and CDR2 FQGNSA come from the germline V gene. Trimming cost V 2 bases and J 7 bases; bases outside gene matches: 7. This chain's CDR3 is CASSLSQGAGEQYF. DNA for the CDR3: TGTGCCAGCAGCTTAAGTCAGGGGGCGGGTGAGCAGTACTTC.

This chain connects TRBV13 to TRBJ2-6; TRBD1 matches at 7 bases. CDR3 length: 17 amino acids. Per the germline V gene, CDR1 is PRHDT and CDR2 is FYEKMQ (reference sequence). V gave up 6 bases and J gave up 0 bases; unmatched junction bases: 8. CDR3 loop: CASSELTGLSGANVLTF. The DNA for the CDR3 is TGTGCCAGCAGTGAGCTGACAGGGCTCTCTGGGGCCAACGTCCTGACTTTC.

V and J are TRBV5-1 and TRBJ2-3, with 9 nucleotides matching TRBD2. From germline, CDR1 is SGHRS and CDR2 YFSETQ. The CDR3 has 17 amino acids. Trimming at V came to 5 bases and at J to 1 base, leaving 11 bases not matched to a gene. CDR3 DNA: TGCGCCAGCAGGAAATTAGCGGGGGCCGGGGGCACAGATACGCAGTATTTT. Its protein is CASRKLAGAGGTDTQYF.

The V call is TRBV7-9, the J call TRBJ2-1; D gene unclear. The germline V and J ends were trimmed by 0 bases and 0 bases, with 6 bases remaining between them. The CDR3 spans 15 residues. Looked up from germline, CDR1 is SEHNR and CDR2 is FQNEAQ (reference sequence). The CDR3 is CASSLATSSYNEQFF. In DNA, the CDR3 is TGTGCCAGCAGCTTAGCGACAAGCTCCTACAATGAGCAGTTCTTC.

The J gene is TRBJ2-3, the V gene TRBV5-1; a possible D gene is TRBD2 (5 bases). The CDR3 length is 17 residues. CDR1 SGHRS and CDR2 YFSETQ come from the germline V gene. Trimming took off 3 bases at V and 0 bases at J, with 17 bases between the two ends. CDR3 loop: CASSSPGRTASTDTQYF. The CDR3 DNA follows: TGCGCCAGCAGCTCTCCCGGGCGGACTGCTAGCACAGATACGCAGTATTTT. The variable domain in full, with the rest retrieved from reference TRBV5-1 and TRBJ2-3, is KAGVTQTPRYLIKTRGQQVTLSCSPISGHRSVSWYQQTPGQGLQFLFEYFSETQRNKGNFPGRFSGRQFSNSRSEMNVSTLELGDSALYLCASSSPGRTASTDTQYFGPGTRLTVL.

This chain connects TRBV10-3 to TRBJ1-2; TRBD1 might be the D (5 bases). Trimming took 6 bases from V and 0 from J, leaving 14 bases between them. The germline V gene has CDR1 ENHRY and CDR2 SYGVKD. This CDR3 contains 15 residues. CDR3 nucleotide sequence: TGTGCCATCAGGGCCGATGGGGGAACTAACTATGGCTACACCTTC. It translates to CAIRADGGTNYGYTF.

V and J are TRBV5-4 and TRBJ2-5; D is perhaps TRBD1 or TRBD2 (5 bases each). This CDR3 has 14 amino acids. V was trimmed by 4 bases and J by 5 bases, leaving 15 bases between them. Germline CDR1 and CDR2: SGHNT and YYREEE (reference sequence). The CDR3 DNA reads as TGTGCCAGCAGCCTCCGGGACCTTGTTGAGACCCAGTACTTC. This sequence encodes CASSLRDLVETQYF.

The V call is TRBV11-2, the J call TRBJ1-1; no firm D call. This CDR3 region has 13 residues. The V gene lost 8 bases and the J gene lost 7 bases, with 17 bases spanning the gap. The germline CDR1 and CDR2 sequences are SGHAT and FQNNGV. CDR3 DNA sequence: TGTGCCAGCCTAATAATCCCGCAGGATGAAGCTTTCTTT. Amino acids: CASLIIPQDEAFF.

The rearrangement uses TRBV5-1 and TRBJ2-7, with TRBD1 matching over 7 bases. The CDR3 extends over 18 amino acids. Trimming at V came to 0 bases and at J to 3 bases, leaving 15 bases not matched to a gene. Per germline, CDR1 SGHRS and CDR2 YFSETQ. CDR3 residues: CASSLGFQVLDRNYEQYF. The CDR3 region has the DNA TGCGCCAGCAGCTTGGGGTTTCAGGTTTTGGACAGGAACTACGAGCAGTACTTC.

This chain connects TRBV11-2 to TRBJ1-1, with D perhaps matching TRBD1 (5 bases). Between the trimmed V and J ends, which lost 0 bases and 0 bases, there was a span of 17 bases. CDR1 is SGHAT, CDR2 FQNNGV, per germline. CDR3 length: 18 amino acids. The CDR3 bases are TGTGCCAGCAGCTTAGATCTAAGACAGCCGCCGATGAACACTGAAGCTTTCTTT. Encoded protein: CASSLDLRQPPMNTEAFF.

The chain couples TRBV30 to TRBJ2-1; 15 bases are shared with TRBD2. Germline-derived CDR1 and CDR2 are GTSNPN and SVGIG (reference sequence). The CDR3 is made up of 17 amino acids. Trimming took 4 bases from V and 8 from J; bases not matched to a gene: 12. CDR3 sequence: CAWTRARTSGRADEQFF. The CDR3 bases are TGTGCCTGGACCCGAGCCCGGACTAGCGGGAGGGCCGATGAGCAGTTCTTC. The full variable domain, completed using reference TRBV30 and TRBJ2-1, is SQTIHQWPATLVQPVGSPLSLECTVEGTSNPNLYWYRQAAGRGLQLLFYSVGIGQISSEVPQNLSASRPQDRQFILSSKKLLLSDSGFYLCAWTRARTSGRADEQFFGPGTRLTVL.

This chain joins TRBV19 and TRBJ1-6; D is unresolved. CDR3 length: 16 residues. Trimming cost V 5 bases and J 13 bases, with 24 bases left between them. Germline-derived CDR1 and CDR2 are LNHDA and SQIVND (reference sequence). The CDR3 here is CASSLKGLQVQPPLHF. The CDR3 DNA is TGTGCCAGTAGTCTAAAAGGGCTTCAAGTACAACCCCCCCTCCACTTT.

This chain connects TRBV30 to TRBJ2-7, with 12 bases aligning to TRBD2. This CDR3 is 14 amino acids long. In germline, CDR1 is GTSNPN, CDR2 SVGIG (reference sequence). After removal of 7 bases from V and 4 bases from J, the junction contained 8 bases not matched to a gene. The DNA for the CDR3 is TGTGCCTCTTCTAGCGGGGGGGCTTTGTACGAGCAGTACTTC. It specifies CASSSGGALYEQYF.

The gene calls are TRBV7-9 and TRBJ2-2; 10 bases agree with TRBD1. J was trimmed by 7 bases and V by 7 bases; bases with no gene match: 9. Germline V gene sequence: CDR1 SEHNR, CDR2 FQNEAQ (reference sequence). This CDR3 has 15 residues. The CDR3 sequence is CASTGGTGAGGELFF. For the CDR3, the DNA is TGTGCCAGCACGGGTGGGACAGGGGCTGGCGGGGAGCTGTTTTTT.

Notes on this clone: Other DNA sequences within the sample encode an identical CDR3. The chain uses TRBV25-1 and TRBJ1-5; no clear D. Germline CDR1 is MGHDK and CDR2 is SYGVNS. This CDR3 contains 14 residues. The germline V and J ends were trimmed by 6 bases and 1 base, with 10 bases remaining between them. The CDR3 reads CASRAPGSNQPQHF. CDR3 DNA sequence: TGTGCCAGCAGGGCCCCCGGGAGCAATCAGCCCCAGCATTTT.

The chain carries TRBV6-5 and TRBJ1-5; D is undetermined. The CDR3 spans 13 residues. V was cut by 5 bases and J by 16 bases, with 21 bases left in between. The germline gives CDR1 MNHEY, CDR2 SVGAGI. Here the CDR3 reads CASSRSDGVIIHF. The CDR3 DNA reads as TGTGCCAGCAGTCGATCCGACGGAGTAATCATACATTTT.

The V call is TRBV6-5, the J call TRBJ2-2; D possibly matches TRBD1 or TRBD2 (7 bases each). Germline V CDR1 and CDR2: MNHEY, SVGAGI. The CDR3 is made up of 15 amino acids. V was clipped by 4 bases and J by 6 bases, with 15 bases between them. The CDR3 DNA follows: TGTGCCAGCAGTTCGACAGGGAGGGCGGCCGGGGAGCTGTTTTTT. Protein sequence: CASSSTGRAAGELFF.

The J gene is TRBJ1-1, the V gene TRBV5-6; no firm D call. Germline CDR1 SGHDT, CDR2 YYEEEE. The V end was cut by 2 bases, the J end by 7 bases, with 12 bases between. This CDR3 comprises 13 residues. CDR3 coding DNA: TGTGCCAGCAGCTTTAGTACCCCCATTGAAGCTTTCTTT. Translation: CASSFSTPIEAFF.

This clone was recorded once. CDR3 sequence (DNA): TGTGCCAGCCAAGGGGGTGGTGGGGCCAACGTCCTGACTTTC. Encoded protein: CASQGGGGANVLTF. The gene calls are TRBV30 and TRBJ2-6, with a weak D call TRBD1 (6 bases). Trimming removed 8 bases at V and 3 bases at J, with 14 bases between. In germline, CDR1 is GTSNPN, CDR2 SVGIG (reference sequence). CDR3 length: 14 residues.

This CDR3 reads CASSPDRSSGNTIYF. DNA of the CDR3: TGTGCCAGCAGCCCGGACAGATCCTCTGGAAACACCATATATTTT. The rearrangement links TRBV7-2 to TRBJ1-3; D might be TRBD1 (6 bases). Germline CDR1 is SGHTA and CDR2 is FQGNSA. The CDR3 is 15 amino acids. Trimming took 5 bases from V and 0 from J, leaving 11 bases between them.

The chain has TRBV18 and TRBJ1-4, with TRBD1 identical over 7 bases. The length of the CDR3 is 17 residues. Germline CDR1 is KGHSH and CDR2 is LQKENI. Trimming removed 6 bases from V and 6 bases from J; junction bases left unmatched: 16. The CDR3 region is CASSQNRQGMVYEKLFF. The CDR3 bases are TGTGCCAGCTCCCAGAATCGACAGGGAATGGTTTATGAAAAACTGTTTTTT.

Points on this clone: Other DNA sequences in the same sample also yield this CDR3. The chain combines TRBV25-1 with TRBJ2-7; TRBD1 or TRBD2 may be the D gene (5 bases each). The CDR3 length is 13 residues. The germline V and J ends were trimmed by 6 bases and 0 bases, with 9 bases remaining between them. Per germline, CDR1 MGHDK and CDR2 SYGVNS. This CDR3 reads CASRGTVSYEQYF. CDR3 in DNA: TGTGCCAGCAGGGGGACGGTCTCCTACGAGCAGTACTTC.

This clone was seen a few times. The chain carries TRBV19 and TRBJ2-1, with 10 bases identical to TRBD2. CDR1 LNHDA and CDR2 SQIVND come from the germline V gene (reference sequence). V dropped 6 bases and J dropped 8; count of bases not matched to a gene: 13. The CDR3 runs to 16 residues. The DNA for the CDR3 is TGTGCCAGTAGAGAAGCGGGAGGGCCCTTTCGAGATGAGCAGTTCTTC. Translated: CASREAGGPFRDEQFF.

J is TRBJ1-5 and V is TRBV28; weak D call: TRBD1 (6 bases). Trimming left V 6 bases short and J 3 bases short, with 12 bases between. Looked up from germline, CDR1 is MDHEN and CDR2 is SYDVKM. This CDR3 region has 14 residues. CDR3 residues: CASRSDRLNQPQHF. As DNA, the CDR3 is TGTGCCAGCAGATCCGACAGGCTCAATCAGCCCCAGCATTTT.

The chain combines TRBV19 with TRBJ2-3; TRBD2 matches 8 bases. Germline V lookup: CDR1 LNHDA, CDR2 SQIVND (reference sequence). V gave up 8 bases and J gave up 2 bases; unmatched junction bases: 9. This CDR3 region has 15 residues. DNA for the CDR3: TGTGCCAGTGGACGGACTAGCCCATCCACAGATACGCAGTATTTT. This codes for CASGRTSPSTDTQYF.

The CDR3 region has the DNA TGTGCCAGCAGTTACGACAGACGCTACGAGCAGTACTTC. Amino acids: CASSYDRRYEQYF. V and J are TRBV6-5 and TRBJ2-7, with D perhaps matching TRBD1 (5 bases). Per the germline V gene, CDR1 is MNHEY and CDR2 is SVGAGI. This CDR3 comprises 13 residues. Trimming took off 2 bases at V and 3 bases at J, with 8 bases between the two ends.

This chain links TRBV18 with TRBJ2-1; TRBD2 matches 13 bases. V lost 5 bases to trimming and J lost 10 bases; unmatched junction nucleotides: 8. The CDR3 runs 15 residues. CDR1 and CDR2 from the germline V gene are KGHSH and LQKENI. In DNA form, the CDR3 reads TGTGCCAGCTCAGCCGGGACTAGCGGGACTGGGGAGCAGTTCTTC. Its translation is CASSAGTSGTGEQFF.